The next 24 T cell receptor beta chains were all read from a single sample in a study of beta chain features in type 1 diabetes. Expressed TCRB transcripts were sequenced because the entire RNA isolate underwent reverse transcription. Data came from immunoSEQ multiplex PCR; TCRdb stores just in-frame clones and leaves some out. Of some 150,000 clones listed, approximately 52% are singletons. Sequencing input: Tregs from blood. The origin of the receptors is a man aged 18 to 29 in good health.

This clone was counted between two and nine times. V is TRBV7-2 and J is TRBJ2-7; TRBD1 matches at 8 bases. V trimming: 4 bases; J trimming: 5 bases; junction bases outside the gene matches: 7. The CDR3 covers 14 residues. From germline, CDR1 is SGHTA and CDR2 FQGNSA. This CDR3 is CASSYRDRFDEQYF. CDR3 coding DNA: TGTGCCAGCAGCTACCGGGACAGGTTCGACGAGCAGTACTTC.

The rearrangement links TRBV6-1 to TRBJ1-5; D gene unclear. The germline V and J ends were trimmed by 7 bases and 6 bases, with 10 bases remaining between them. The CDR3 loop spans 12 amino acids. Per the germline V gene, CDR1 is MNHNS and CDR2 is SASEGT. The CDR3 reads CASTTAGQPQHF. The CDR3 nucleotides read TGTGCCAGCACTACTGCTGGTCAGCCCCAGCATTTT.

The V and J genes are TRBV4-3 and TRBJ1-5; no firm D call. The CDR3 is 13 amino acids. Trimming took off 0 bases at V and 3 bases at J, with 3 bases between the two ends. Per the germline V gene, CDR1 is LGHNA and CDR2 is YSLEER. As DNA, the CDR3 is TGCGCCAGCAGCCAAGATCTCAATCAGCCCCAGCATTTT. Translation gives CASSQDLNQPQHF.

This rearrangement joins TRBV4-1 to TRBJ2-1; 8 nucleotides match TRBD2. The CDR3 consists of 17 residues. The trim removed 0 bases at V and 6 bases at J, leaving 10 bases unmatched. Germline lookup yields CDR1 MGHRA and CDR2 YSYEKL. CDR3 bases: TGCGCCAGCAGCCAAGATGAGGCTAGCGGGTCCCCCAATGAGCAGTTCTTC. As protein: CASSQDEASGSPNEQFF.

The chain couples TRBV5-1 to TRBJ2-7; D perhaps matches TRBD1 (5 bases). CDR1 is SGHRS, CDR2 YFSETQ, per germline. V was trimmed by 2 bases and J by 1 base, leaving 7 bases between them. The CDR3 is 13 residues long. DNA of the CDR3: TGCGCCAGCAGCTTCCAGGGATCCTACGAGCAGTACTTC. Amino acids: CASSFQGSYEQYF.

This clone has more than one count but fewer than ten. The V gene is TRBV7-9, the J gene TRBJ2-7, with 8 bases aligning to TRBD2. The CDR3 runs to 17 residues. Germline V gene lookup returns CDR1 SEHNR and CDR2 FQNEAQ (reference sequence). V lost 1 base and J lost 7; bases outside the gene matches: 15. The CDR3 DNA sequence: TGTGCCAGCAGCTTAGGTGCCGCCAGCGGGAGAGCGGGGGAGCAGTACTTC. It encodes CASSLGAASGRAGEQYF.

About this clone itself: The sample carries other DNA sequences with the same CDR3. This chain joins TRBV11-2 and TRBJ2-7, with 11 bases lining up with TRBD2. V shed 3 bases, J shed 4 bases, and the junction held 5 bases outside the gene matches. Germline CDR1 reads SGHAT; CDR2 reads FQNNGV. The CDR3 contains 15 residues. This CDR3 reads CASSLETSGIYEQYF. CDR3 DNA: TGTGCCAGCAGCTTGGAGACTAGCGGGATTTACGAGCAGTACTTC.

The CDR3 loop is CASSLAYLAGGVDTQYF. The DNA of the CDR3 is TGTGCCAGCAGCTTGGCCTACCTAGCGGGAGGAGTAGATACGCAGTATTTT. The rearrangement uses TRBV5-4 and TRBJ2-3; 11 bases align to TRBD2. The junction had 8 bases not matched to a gene; V was cut back by 0 bases and J by 5 bases. CDR3 length: 17 amino acids. In germline, CDR1 is SGHNT, CDR2 YYREEE (reference sequence).

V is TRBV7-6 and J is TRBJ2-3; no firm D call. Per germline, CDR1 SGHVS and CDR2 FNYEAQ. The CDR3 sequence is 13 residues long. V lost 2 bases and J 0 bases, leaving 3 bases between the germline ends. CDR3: CASSLSSTDTQYF. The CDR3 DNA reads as TGTGCCAGCAGCTTATCTAGCACAGATACGCAGTATTTT.

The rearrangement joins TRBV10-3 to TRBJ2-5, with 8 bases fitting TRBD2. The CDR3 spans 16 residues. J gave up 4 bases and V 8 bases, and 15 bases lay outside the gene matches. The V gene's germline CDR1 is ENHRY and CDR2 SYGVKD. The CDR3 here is CAIGSSGGPSGETQYF. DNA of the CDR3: TGTGCCATCGGGTCGTCGGGAGGGCCCTCTGGAGAGACCCAGTACTTC.

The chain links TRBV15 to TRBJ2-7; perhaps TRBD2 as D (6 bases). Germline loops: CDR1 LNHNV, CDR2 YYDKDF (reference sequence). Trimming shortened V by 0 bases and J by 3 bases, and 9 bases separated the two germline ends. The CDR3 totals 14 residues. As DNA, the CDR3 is TGTGCCACCAGCAGAGATACGACTAGCTACGAGCAGTACTTC. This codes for CATSRDTTSYEQYF.

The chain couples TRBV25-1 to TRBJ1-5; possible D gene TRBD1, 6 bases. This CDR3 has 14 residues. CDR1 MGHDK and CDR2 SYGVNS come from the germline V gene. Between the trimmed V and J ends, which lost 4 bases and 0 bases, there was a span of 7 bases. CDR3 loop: CASSAQGSNQPQHF. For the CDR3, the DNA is TGTGCCAGCAGTGCACAGGGTAGCAATCAGCCCCAGCATTTT.

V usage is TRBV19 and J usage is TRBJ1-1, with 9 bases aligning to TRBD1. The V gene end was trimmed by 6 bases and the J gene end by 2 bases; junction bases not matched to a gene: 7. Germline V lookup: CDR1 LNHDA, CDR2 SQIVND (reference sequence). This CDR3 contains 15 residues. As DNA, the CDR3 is TGTGCCAGTAGCGACAGGGGGAGCGGCAACACTGAAGCTTTCTTT. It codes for CASSDRGSGNTEAFF.

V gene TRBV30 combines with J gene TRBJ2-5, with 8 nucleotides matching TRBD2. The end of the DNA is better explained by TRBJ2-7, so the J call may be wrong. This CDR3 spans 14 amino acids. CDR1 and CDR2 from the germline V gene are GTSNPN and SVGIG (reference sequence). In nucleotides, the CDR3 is TGTGCCTGGAGTGTTGGCGGGGGGACGTACGAGCAGTACTTC. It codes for CAWSVGGGTYEQYF.

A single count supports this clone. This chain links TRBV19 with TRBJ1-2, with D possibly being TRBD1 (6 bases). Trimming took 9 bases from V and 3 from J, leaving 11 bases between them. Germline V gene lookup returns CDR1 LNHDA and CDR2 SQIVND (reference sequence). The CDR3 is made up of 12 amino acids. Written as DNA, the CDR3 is TGTGCCAGCAACGACAGGTACTATGGCTACACCTTC. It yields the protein CASNDRYYGYTF.

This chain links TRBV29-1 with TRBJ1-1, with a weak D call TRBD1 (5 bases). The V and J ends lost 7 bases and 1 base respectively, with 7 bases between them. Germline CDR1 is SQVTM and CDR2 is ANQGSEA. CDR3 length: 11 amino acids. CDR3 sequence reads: CSATENTEAFF. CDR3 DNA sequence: TGCAGCGCGACAGAGAACACTGAAGCTTTCTTT.

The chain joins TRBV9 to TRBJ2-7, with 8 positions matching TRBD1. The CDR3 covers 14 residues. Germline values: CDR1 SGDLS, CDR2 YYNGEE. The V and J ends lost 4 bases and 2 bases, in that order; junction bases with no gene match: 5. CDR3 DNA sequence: TGTGCCAGCAGCTATCGGACAGGGCCCTACGAGCAGTACTTC. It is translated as CASSYRTGPYEQYF. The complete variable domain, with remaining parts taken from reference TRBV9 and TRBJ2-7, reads DSGVTQTPKHLITATGQRVTLRCSPRSGDLSVYWYQQSLDQGLQFLIQYYNGEERAKGNILERFSAQQFPDLHSELNLSSLELGDSALYFCASSYRTGPYEQYFGPGTRLTVT.

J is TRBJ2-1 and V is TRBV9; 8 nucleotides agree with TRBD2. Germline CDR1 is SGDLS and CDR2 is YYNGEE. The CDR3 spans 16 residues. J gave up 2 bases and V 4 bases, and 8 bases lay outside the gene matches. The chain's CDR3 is CASSPSQRGPYNEQFF. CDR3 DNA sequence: TGTGCCAGCAGCCCGAGTCAGCGGGGGCCCTACAATGAGCAGTTCTTC.

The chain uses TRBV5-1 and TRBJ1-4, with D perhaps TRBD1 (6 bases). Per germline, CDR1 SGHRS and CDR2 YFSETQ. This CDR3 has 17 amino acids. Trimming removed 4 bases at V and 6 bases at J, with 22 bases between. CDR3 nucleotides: TGCGCCAGCAGCCTCAAGGACAGACTCCGATTGGATGAAAAACTGTTTTTT. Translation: CASSLKDRLRLDEKLFF.

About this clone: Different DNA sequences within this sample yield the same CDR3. The CDR3 reads CASSGTSGSYEQFF. As DNA, the CDR3 is TGTGCCAGCAGTGGGACTAGCGGGAGTTATGAGCAGTTCTTC. The chain couples TRBV27 to TRBJ2-1, with 14 bases that match TRBD2. The germline gives CDR1 MNHEY, CDR2 SMNVEV (reference sequence). The CDR3 sequence is 14 residues long. V dropped 5 bases and J dropped 8; count of bases not matched to a gene: 2.

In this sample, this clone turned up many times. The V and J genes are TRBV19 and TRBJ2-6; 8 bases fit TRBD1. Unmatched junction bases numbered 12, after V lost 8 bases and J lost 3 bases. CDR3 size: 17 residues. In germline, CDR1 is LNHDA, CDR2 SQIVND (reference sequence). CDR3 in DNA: TGTGCCAGTTTTAATGGACAGGGCCGATTTGGGGCCAACGTCCTGACTTTC. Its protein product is CASFNGQGRFGANVLTF.

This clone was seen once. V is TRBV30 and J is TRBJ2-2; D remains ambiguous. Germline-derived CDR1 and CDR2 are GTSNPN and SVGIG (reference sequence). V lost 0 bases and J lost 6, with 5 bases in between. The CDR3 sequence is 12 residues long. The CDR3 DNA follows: TGTGCCTGGAGTGTAACGGCCGGGGAGCTGTTTTTT. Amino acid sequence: CAWSVTAGELFF.

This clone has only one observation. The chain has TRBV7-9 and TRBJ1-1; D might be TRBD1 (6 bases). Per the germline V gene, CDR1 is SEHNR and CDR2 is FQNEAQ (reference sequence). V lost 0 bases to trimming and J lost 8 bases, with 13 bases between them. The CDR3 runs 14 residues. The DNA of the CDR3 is TGTGCCAGCAGCTTAGCGGGGGCCCCTAAAGAAGCTTTCTTT. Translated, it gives CASSLAGAPKEAFF.

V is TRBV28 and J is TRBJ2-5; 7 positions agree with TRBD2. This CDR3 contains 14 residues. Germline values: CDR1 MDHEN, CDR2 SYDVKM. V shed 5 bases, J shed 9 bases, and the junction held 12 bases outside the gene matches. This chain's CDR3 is CASSPQGGGAAQYF. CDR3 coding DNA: TGTGCCAGCAGTCCCCAAGGCGGGGGAGCGGCCCAGTACTTC.